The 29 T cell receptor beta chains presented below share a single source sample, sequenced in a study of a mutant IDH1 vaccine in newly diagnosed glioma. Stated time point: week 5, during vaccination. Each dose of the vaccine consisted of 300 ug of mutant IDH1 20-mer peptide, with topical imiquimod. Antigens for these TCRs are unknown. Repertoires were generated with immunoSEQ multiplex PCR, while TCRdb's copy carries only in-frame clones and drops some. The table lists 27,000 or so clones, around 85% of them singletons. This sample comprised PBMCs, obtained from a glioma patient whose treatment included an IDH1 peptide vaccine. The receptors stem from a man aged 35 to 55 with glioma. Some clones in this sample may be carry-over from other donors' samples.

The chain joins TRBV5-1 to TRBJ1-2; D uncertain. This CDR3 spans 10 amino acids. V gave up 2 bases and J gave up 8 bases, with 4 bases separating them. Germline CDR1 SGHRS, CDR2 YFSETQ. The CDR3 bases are TGCGCCAGCAGCTTAAGCGGCTACACCTTC. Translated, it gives CASSLSGYTF.

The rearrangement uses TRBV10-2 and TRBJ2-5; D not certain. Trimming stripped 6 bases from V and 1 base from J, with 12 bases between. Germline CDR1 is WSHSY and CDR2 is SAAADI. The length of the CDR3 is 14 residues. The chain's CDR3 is CASRNWAAQETQYF. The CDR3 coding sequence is TGCGCCAGCAGGAACTGGGCAGCCCAAGAGACCCAGTACTTC.

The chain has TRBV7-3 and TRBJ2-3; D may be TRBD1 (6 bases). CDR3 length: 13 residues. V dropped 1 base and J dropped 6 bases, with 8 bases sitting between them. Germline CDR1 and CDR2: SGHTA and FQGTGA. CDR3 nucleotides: TGTGCCAGCAGCTTAAACAGGGTGGATACGCAGTATTTT. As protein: CASSLNRVDTQYF. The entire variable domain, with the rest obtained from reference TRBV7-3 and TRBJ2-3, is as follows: GAGVSQTPSNKVTEKGKYVELRCDPISGHTALYWYRQSLGQGPEFLIYFQGTGAADDSGLPNDRFFAVRPEGSVSTLKIQRTERGDSAVYLCASSLNRVDTQYFGPGTRLTVL.

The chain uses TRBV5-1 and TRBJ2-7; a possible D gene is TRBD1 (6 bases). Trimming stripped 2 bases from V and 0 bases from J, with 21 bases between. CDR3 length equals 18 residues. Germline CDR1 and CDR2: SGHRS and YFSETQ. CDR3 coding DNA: TGCGCCAGCAGCTTTTTCCGATATCCACAGGGAAGCTCCTACGAGCAGTACTTC. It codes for CASSFFRYPQGSSYEQYF.

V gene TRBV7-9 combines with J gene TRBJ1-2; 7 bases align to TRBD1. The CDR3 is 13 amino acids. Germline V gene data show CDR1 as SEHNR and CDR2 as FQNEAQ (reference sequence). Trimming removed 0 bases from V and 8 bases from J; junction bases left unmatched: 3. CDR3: CASSLATGSGYTF. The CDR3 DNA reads TGTGCCAGCAGCTTAGCGACAGGGAGCGGCTACACCTTC.

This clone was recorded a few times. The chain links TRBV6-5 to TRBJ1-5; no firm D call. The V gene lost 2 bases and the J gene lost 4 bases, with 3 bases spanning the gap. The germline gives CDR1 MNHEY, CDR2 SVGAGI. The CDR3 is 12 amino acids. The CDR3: CASSYTNQPQHF. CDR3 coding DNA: TGTGCCAGCAGTTACACAAATCAGCCCCAGCATTTT.

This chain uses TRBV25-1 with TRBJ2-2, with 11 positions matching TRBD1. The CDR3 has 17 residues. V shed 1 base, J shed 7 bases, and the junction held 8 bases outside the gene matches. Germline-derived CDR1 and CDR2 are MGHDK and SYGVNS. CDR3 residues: CASSELWTGGAGGELFF. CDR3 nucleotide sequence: TGTGCCAGCAGTGAATTGTGGACAGGGGGCGCGGGCGGGGAGCTGTTTTTT.

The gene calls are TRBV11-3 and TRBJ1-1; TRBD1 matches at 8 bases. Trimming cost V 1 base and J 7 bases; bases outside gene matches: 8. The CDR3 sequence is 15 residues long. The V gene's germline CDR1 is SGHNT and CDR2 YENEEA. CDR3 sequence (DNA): TGTGCCAGCAGCTTAGGGGGGCAGGGGGCACATGAAGCTTTCTTT. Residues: CASSLGGQGAHEAFF.

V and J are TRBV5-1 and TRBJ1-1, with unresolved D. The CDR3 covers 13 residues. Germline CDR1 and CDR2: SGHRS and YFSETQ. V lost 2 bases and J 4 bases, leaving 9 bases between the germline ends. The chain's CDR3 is CASSFPLGTEAFF. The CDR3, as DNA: TGCGCCAGCAGCTTCCCGCTTGGCACTGAAGCTTTCTTT.

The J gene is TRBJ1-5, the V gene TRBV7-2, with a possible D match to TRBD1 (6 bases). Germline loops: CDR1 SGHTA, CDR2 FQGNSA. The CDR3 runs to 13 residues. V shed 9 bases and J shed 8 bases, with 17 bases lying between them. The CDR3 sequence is CASMRTAREPQHF. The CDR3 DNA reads TGTGCCAGTATGCGGACAGCCAGGGAGCCCCAGCATTTT.

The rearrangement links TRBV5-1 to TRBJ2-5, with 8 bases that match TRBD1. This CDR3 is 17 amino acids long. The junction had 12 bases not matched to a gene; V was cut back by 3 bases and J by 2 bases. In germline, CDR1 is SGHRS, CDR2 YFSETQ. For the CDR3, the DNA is TGCGCCAGCAGCTCCCGGACAGGGAGAGGGTTGCAAGAGACCCAGTACTTC. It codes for CASSSRTGRGLQETQYF.

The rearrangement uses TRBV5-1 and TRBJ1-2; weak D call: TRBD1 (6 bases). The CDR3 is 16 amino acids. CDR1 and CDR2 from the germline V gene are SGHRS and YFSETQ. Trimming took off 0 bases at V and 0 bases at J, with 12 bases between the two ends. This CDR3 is CASSLEGRGTNYGYTF. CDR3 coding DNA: TGCGCCAGCAGCTTGGAAGGAAGGGGGACTAACTATGGCTACACCTTC.

Here the CDR3 reads CASSIENRGDEQFF. The CDR3 DNA reads as TGTGCCAGTAGTATCGAAAACAGGGGCGATGAGCAGTTCTTC. The chain combines TRBV19 with TRBJ2-1; 7 nucleotides agree with TRBD1. Germline CDR1 LNHDA, CDR2 SQIVND (reference sequence). Germline trimming cut 3 bases from V and 8 bases from J; bases unmatched to any gene: 7. The CDR3 runs 14 residues.

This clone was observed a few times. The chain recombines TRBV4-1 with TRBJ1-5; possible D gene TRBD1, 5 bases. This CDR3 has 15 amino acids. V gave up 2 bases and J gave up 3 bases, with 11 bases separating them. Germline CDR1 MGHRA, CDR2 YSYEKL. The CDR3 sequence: CASSQPDRDNQPQHF. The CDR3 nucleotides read TGCGCCAGCAGCCAACCCGACAGAGACAATCAGCCCCAGCATTTT.

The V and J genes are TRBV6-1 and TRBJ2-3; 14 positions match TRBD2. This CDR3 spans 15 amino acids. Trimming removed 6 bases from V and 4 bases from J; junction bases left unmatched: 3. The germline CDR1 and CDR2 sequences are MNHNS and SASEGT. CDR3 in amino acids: CASSATSGGADTQYF. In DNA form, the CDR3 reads TGTGCCAGCAGCGCGACTAGCGGGGGGGCAGATACGCAGTATTTT.

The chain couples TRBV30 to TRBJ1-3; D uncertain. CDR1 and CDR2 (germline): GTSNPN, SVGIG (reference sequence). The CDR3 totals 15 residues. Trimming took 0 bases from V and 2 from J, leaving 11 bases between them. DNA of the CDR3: TGTGCCTGGAGTGTTGGAGGGATGACTGGAAACACCATATATTTT. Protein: CAWSVGGMTGNTIYF.

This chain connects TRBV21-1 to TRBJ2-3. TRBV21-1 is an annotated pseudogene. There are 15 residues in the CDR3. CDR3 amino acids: CASSKLRQRADTQYF. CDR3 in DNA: TGTGCCAGCAGCAAATTAAGGCAGAGAGCTGATACGCAGTATTTT.

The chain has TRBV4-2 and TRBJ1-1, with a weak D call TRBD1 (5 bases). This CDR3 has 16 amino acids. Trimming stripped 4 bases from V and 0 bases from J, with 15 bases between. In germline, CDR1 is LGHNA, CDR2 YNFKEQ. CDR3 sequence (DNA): TGTGCCAGCAGCCGGAAGCCCGGGACGCTGAACACTGAAGCTTTCTTT. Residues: CASSRKPGTLNTEAFF.

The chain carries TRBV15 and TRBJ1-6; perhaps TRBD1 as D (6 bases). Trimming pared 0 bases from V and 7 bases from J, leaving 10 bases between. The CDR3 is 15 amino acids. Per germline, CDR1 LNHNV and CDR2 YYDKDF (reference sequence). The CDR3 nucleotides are TGTGCCACCAGCAGAGAACAGGGAAGAAATTCACCCCTCCACTTT. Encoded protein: CATSREQGRNSPLHF.

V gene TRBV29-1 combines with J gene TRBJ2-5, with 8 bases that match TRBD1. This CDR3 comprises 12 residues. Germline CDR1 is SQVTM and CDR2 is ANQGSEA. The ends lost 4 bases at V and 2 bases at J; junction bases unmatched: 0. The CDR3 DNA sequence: TGCAGCGTTGGGGACAGGCAAGAGACCCAGTACTTC. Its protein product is CSVGDRQETQYF.

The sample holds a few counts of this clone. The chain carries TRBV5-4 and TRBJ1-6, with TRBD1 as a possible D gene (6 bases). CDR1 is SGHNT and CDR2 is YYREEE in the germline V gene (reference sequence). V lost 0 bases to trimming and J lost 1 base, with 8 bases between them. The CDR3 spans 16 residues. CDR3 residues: CASSLGGPSYNSPLHF. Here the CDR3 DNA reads TGTGCCAGCAGCTTGGGGGGGCCGTCCTATAATTCACCCCTCCACTTT.

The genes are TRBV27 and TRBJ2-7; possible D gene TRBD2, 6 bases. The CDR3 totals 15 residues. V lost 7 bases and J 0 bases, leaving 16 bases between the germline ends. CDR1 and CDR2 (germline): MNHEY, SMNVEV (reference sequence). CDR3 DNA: TGTGCCAGCAAAAAACGGGGGACCAGCTCCTACGAGCAGTACTTC. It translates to CASKKRGTSSYEQYF.

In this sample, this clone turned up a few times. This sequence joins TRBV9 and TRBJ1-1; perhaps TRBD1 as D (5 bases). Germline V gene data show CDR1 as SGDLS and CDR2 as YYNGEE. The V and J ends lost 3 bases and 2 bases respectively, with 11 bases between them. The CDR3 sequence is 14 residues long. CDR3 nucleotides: TGTGCCAGCAGCGCGGGACCGAGCAACACTGAAGCTTTCTTT. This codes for CASSAGPSNTEAFF.

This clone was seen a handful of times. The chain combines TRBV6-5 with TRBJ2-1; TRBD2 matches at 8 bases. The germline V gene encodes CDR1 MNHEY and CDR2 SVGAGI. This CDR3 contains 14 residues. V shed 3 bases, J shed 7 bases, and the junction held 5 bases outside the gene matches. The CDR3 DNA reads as TGTGCCAGCAGTTATCCCGGGGGGGCAAATGAGCAGTTCTTC. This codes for CASSYPGGANEQFF.

CDR3: CASSLGPPGGSGNTIYF. The CDR3 DNA reads as TGCGCCAGCAGCCTGGGACCTCCCGGCGGCTCTGGAAACACCATATATTTT. The J gene is TRBJ1-3, the V gene TRBV4-1; perhaps TRBD1 as D (5 bases). CDR1 and CDR2 (germline): MGHRA, YSYEKL. The length of the CDR3 is 17 residues. Deletions cut 4 bases from V and 0 bases from J, with 16 bases between.

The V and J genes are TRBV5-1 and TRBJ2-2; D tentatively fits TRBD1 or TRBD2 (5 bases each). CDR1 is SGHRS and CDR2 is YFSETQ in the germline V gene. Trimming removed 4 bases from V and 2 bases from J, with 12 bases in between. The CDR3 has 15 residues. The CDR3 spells CASSPGTLNTGELFF. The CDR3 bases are TGCGCCAGCAGCCCCGGGACGCTCAACACCGGGGAGCTGTTTTTT.

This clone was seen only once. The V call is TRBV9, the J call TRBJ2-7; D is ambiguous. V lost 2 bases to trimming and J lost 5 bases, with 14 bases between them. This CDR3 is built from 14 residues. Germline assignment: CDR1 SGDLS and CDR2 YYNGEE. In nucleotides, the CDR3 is TGTGCCAGCAGCGTCCACCCCTCCGCCCACGAGCAGTACTTC. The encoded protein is CASSVHPSAHEQYF.

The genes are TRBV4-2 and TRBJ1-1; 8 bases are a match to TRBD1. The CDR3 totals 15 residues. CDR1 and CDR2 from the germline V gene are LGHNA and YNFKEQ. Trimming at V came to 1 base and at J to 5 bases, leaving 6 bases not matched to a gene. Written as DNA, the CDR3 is TGTGCCAGCAGCCAAGCCGGACAGGGATGGACTGAAGCTTTCTTT. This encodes CASSQAGQGWTEAFF.

CDR3 sequence (DNA): TGTGCCAGCAGTGACTACCTGAATTATGGCTACACCTTC. Its protein product is CASSDYLNYGYTF. The chain employs TRBV6-1 and TRBJ1-2; no definite D call. Germline V gene lookup returns CDR1 MNHNS and CDR2 SASEGT. Between the trimmed V and J ends, which lost 3 bases and 5 bases, there was a span of 10 bases. CDR3 length: 13 residues.